This TCR beta chain was obtained from a study of T cells after yellow fever vaccination. Findings of the study overall: Boosting was followed by the reappearance of most primary-vaccination clones (just under 97% CD4, about 90% CD8). Clonotypes appearing in both CD4 and CD8 compartments existed, and their share was small.

Germline assignment: CDR1 SGHRS and CDR2 YFSETQ. The CDR3 is 14 residues long. V was shortened by 8 bases and J by 0 bases, with 11 bases between the two germline ends. The sample holds many counts of this clonotype. As yet, its antigen is unknown. Via MiXCR, TCRdb re-called the 5' RACE reads, giving one row per CDR3 protein. There are roughly 50,000 distinct CDR3 sequences in the sample; 7% to 9% occur only once, and 25% to 30% lies in the top ten. Specimen: CD8+ T cells sorted from PBMCs, collected around 15 days after the first yellow fever vaccination. V usage is TRBV5-1 and J usage is TRBJ2-2, with D possibly matching TRBD1 (6 bases). This clonotype originated in a man aged 18 to 29 who received the YFV17D yellow fever vaccine. The CDR3 loop is CASLGTPNTGELFF. CDR3 bases: TGCGCCAGTTTAGGGACACCGAACACCGGGGAGCTGTTTTTT.